A single sample is the source of the 18 T cell receptor delta chains below, sequenced in a study of γδ T cells in repeated Plasmodium falciparum infection. Flow sorting of PBMC yielded separate Vgamma9/Vdelta2+ and Vdelta2-negative gammadelta T cell populations for bulk repertoire analysis. TCRdb called clones from the multiplex PCR reads again using CATT. The sample has around 50,000 delta-chain clones; about 1.6% are singletons. Sequencing input: gamma-delta T cells from blood. These receptors were taken from a pool of human donors (malaria-infected and uninfected, not separated).

This clone appeared many times. A much larger clone is a single base away; this may be a read error. The V gene is TRDV2, the J gene TRDJ1, with TRDD3 matching over 12 bases. The CDR3 has 19 residues. Losses at the gene ends were 0 bases for V and 1 base for J; bases not matched to a gene: 11. From germline, CDR1 is GEAIGNYY and CDR2 EKD. CDR3 DNA sequence: TGTGCCTGTGACACCACTCCCATACTGGGGGATACTGCCACCGATAAACTCATCTTT. Translating gives CACDTTPILGDTATDKLIF.

Turning to this clone: This likely came from a read error, as a far larger clone is one base away. In the same sample, other DNA sequences code for this CDR3. V usage is TRDV1 and J usage is TRDJ1, with D unresolved. TCRdb supplies no J gene; here it was assigned by aligning the nucleotide sequence to germline. The germline V gene has CDR1 TSWWSYY and CDR2 QGS. This CDR3 has 17 amino acids. DNA of the CDR3: TGTGCACTTGCTGGTCCTCCGGTCCCTTTGCCCACCGATAAACTCATCTTT. Translated, it gives CALAGPPVPLPTDKLIF.

This clone was observed at least ten times. This sequence joins TRDV2 and TRDJ1; D perhaps matches TRDD3 (6 bases). The V gene's germline CDR1 is GEAIGNYY and CDR2 EKD. With 1 base removed from V and 0 bases from J, the gap between germline ends came to 14 bases. This CDR3 is 16 amino acids long. The CDR3 DNA sequence: TGTGCCTGTGACACGGTGGGGATCGAGGACACCGATAAACTCATCTTT. Amino acid sequence: CACDTVGIEDTDKLIF.

Ten or more counts support this clone. This sequence is one base from a far larger clone and is likely a read error. At the DNA level, this CDR3 is encoded by other sequences in the same sample as well. The chain employs TRDV2 and TRDJ1, with 10 bases fitting TRDD3. There are 18 residues in the CDR3. Germline CDR1 reads GEAIGNYY; CDR2 reads EKD. The ends lost 2 bases at V and 5 bases at J; junction bases unmatched: 16. The CDR3 sequence is CACDKGDTATSQTDKLIF. Here the CDR3 DNA reads TGTGCCTGTGACAAGGGGGATACGGCCACATCGCAGACAGATAAACTCATCTTT.

This clone was observed many times. The rearrangement uses TRDV1 and TRDJ3; 13 nucleotides line up with TRDD3. CDR1 is TSWWSYY and CDR2 is QGS in the germline V gene. Losses at the gene ends were 0 bases for V and 3 bases for J; bases not matched to a gene: 5. The CDR3 extends over 20 amino acids. The CDR3 sequence: CALGELGTGGYDWDTRQMFF. In nucleotides, the CDR3 is TGTGCTCTTGGGGAACTGGGAACTGGGGGATACGACTGGGACACCCGACAGATGTTTTTC.

Of note for this clone: TCRdb's protein for this DNA is that of a much larger clone and differs from the translation at residue 13, likely a read error; the protein shown is the DNA translation. The chain links TRDV1 to TRDJ2; no clear D. TCRdb records no J gene; here it was assigned by comparing the DNA to germline. Germline CDR1 reads TSWWSYY; CDR2 reads QGS. The CDR3 has 16 amino acids. The CDR3: CALGEAFCDGTAKLFF. CDR3 sequence (DNA): TGTGCTCTTGGGGAAGCTTTTTGTGATGGAACAGCAAAACTCTTCTTT.

This clone was counted many times. A far larger clone is off by one base, so a read error is likely. Other DNA variants within this sample encode the same CDR3. This chain links TRDV1 with TRDJ1; TRDD3 aligns across 9 bases. Because TCRdb records no J gene, it was assigned here through a match of the DNA to germline. The CDR3 is 22 amino acids. The V gene end was trimmed by 6 bases and the J gene end by 0 bases; junction bases not matched to a gene: 26. Germline V lookup: CDR1 TSWWSYY, CDR2 QGS. DNA for the CDR3: TGTGCTCTTGGTCCCCTGGAATTCCTTCGATCTATACTGGGGGACTACACCGATAAACTCATCTTT. It yields the protein CALGPLEFLRSILGDYTDKLIF.

A remark on this clone: With only one base between it and a far larger clone, this is likely a read error. This specimen includes other DNA sequences encoding the same CDR3. The J gene is TRDJ1, the V gene TRDV3, with 8 positions matching TRDD3. TCRdb supplies no J gene; here it was assigned by aligning the nucleotide sequence to germline. Germline trimming cut 5 bases from V and 2 bases from J; bases unmatched to any gene: 25. Germline V lookup: CDR1 TVYSNPD, CDR2 GDNSRS (reference sequence). The length of the CDR3 is 19 residues. CDR3 DNA: TGTGCCCTATCGAGCCCTGCAGGAGGACTGGGGGGGGGGACCGATAAACTCATCTTT. It encodes CALSSPAGGLGGGTDKLIF.

Comment on this clone: The protein held in TCRdb is that of a much larger clone and does not match this DNA's translation at residue 9, likely because of a read error; the protein shown is translated from the DNA. Other DNA sequences within the sample encode an identical CDR3. This chain links TRDV1 with TRDJ1; 8 bases align to TRDD3. V shed 2 bases and J 1 base; nucleotides not matched to a gene: 15. This CDR3 region has 19 residues. Germline CDR1 is TSWWSYY and CDR2 is QGS. For the CDR3, the DNA is TGTGCTCTTGGGGAAAGGATCACTATGGGGATACCGCCCACCGATAAACTCATCTTT. This encodes CALGERITMGIPPTDKLIF.

Of note for this clone: The protein held in TCRdb is that of a much larger clone and does not match this DNA's translation at residue 8, likely because of a read error; the protein shown is translated from the DNA. The V gene is TRDV1, the J gene TRDJ1; perhaps TRDD2 as D (5 bases). The J gene, missing from TCRdb, was assigned here through DNA to germline matching. Germline CDR1 and CDR2: TSWWSYY and QGS. The germline V and J ends were trimmed by 0 bases and 0 bases, with 20 bases remaining between them. The CDR3 spans 19 residues. In DNA, the CDR3 is TGTGCTCTTGGGGAACTGCCGGCCTACGGTTTCCGGAACACCGATAAACTCATCTTT. It yields the protein CALGELPAYGFRNTDKLIF.

Of note for this clone: A far more abundant clone sits one base away, making this likely a read error. The same CDR3 also results from other DNA sequences found in this sample. The chain uses TRDV1 and TRDJ1; D is perhaps TRDD3 (5 bases). No J segment appears in TCRdb, so it was assigned here by matching the sequence to germline. Germline CDR1 TSWWSYY, CDR2 QGS. The CDR3 is 19 amino acids. The ends were cut back, 2 bases at V and 2 bases at J, with 24 bases in the middle. CDR3 nucleotides: TGTGCTCTTGGGGAAGTGAATTTCTACCCCGGGATCCTGACCGATAAACTCATCTTT. The encoded protein is CALGEVNFYPGILTDKLIF.

This clone was detected many times. A read error may be the cause here, since a much bigger clone is one base away. Other nucleotide sequences in the sample specify the same CDR3. The rearrangement joins TRDV1 to TRDJ1; TRDD3 agrees at 7 bases. The CDR3 spans 19 residues. V trimming: 6 bases; J trimming: 0 bases; junction bases outside the gene matches: 19. Germline V gene data show CDR1 as TSWWSYY and CDR2 as QGS. The CDR3 region is CALGDGVLWLGAHTDKLIF. The CDR3, as DNA: TGTGCTCTTGGAGATGGAGTCCTATGGCTGGGGGCGCACACCGATAAACTCATCTTT.

This clone has at least ten counts. A far larger clone is just one base off, so this is likely a read error. This rearrangement joins TRDV1 to TRDJ1; 9 bases line up with TRDD3. Germline matching of the DNA provided the J gene here, since TCRdb leaves it blank. The ends lost 2 bases at V and 0 bases at J; junction bases unmatched: 34. The V gene's germline CDR1 is TSWWSYY and CDR2 QGS. This CDR3 region has 26 residues. DNA of the CDR3: TGTGCTCTTGGGGAATTCGATTCCTATATATGGATGGCTCCCTGGGGGATCGGGGGTTACACCGATAAACTCATCTTT. Its protein is CALGEFDSYIWMAPWGIGGYTDKLIF.

The table lists this clone with a few counts. TCRdb pairs this DNA with a much larger clone's protein that differs at residue 10, likely a read error; the protein shown was translated from the DNA. The V and J genes are TRDV1 and TRDJ1, with D possibly TRDD3 on 6 matching bases. The J gene is not listed in TCRdb, so it was assigned here from a DNA match to germline. The CDR3 sequence is 16 residues long. V lost 6 bases, J lost 5 bases, and 22 bases lay in between. Germline V lookup: CDR1 TSWWSYY, CDR2 QGS. The CDR3 loop is CALGPRTLGGTDKLIF. The CDR3 DNA sequence: TGTGCTCTTGGCCCGAGGACGTTGGGGGGTACAGATAAACTCATCTTT.

Turning to this clone: The TCRdb protein, from a much larger clone, departs from this DNA's translation at residue 15, likely by read error; the protein shown derives from the DNA. No J gene was assigned, while the V gene was called as TRDV2; the D call in the table, TRDD3, was not verified against the DNA. The CDR3 extends over 17 amino acids. In germline, CDR1 is GEAIGNYY, CDR2 EKD. DNA of the CDR3: TGTGCCTGTGACCCACTGGGGGAATTAGTTAACACCGATAAACCCATCTTT. This translates into CACDPLGELVNTDKPIF.

Only a few counts were recorded for this clone. Given a far larger clone just one base away, this is likely a sequencing read error. This same CDR3 is encoded by further DNA sequences in the sample. This sequence joins TRDV1 and TRDJ1, with D hard to call. This CDR3 contains 15 residues. V gave up 4 bases and J gave up 2 bases, with 14 bases separating them. Germline values: CDR1 TSWWSYY, CDR2 QGS. The CDR3 DNA reads as TGTGCTCTTGGGGGGCCGATCCGTGTTACCGATAAACTCATCTTT. It yields the protein CALGGPIRVTDKLIF.

This clone was seen only a few times. The chain recombines TRDV1 with TRDJ3; 10 bases fit TRDD3. TCRdb records no J gene; here it was assigned by comparing the DNA to germline. Germline CDR1 reads TSWWSYY; CDR2 reads QGS. The ends lost 2 bases at V and 0 bases at J; junction bases unmatched: 13. This CDR3 has 22 residues. In DNA form, the CDR3 reads TGTGCTCTTGGGGAAAATTCCGTACTGGGGGATCCGTTCTCCTGGGACACCCGACAGATGTTTTTC. Protein product: CALGENSVLGDPFSWDTRQMFF.

This clone was observed a few times. One base separates it from a far larger clone, so it is likely a read error. Other DNA sequences in this sample translate to the same CDR3. The chain recombines TRDV2 with TRDJ1, with TRDD3 identical over 8 bases. TCRdb gives no J gene; it was assigned here by matching the DNA to germline. The CDR3 has 21 residues. The germline V gene encodes CDR1 GEAIGNYY and CDR2 EKD. With V trimmed by 0 bases and J by 2 bases, 22 bases remained unmatched. CDR3 residues: CACDTLPGLGDSLGGTDKLIF. The CDR3 nucleotides read TGTGCCTGTGACACCCTTCCCGGGCTGGGGGACTCCTTGGGAGGGACCGATAAACTCATCTTT.